The 23 T cell receptor beta chains listed next were all sequenced from one sample in a study of T cell responses to AZD1222 COVID-19 vaccine. Clones were read by immunoSEQ multiplex PCR, and TCRdb kept only the in-frame ones, dropping some. This sample yields 86,000 or so clones, of which 86% are seen a single time; 4.5% to 7% belongs to the top ten. Here the sequenced sample was peripheral blood, taken 28 days after the second AZD1222 dose. The receptors derive from an adult who received the AZD1222 COVID-19 vaccine.

The chain has TRBV24-1 and TRBJ2-7, with TRBD1 as a possible D gene (5 bases). The length of the CDR3 is 14 residues. The V end was cut by 2 bases, the J end by 0 bases, with 7 bases between. Germline V lookup: CDR1 KGHDR, CDR2 SFDVKD. The CDR3 nucleotides are TGTGCCACCAGTGATTCTAGGGGCTCCTACGAGCAGTACTTC. It codes for CATSDSRGSYEQYF.

The chain recombines TRBV6-5 with TRBJ2-1; 7 positions match TRBD1. Germline assignment: CDR1 MNHEY and CDR2 SVGAGI. The V gene end was trimmed by 3 bases and the J gene end by 5 bases; junction bases not matched to a gene: 10. The CDR3 consists of 16 residues. The CDR3 DNA reads as TGTGCCAGCAGTTATATATTCGGGACAGTAAACAATGAGCAGTTCTTC. Translated, it gives CASSYIFGTVNNEQFF.

V usage is TRBV19 and J usage is TRBJ2-1; 8 bases are a match to TRBD1. The germline V gene encodes CDR1 LNHDA and CDR2 SQIVND (reference sequence). This CDR3 has 14 amino acids. V was pared by 2 bases and J by 9 bases, with 6 bases of the junction left unmatched. CDR3 DNA sequence: TGTGCCAGTAGTATATTGGGACAGGCTATTGAGCAGTTCTTC. Its translation is CASSILGQAIEQFF.

V is TRBV5-5 and J is TRBJ2-1, with D possibly matching TRBD2 (6 bases). The germline V gene encodes CDR1 SGHKS and CDR2 YYEKEE (reference sequence). The CDR3 length is 17 residues. V was trimmed by 4 bases and J by 3 bases, leaving 20 bases between them. The CDR3 nucleotides read TGTGCCAGCAGCGGCAAGGCGGGACTCGCCCACTACAATGAGCAGTTCTTC. Its protein product is CASSGKAGLAHYNEQFF.

The rearrangement joins TRBV21-1 to TRBJ2-2; the table assigns TRBD2, which was not confirmed against the DNA. TRBV21-1 is a listed pseudogene. The CDR3 is 17 amino acids. CDR3: CASSKEASDSNTGELFF. The CDR3 DNA reads TGTGCCAGCAGCAAAGAGGCTAGCGACTCGAACACCGGGGAGCTGTTTTTT.

This rearrangement joins TRBV7-9 to TRBJ2-1; D may match TRBD1 or TRBD2 (6 bases each). The CDR3 loop spans 14 amino acids. Germline CDR1 and CDR2: SEHNR and FQNEAQ (reference sequence). Trimming pared 7 bases from V and 6 bases from J, leaving 16 bases between. The CDR3 nucleotides read TGTGCCAGCATGTTGGGGGGACAAAGCAATGAGCAGTTCTTC. Protein sequence: CASMLGGQSNEQFF.

V gene TRBV19 combines with J gene TRBJ1-2; D gene uncertain. The CDR3 contains 13 residues. V was trimmed by 3 bases and J by 4 bases, leaving 9 bases between them. Germline V gene data show CDR1 as LNHDA and CDR2 as SQIVND (reference sequence). CDR3 in DNA: TGTGCCAGTAGTATTAGCGGTTTCTATGGCTACACCTTC. It translates to CASSISGFYGYTF.

The J gene is TRBJ1-3, the V gene TRBV4-3; D ambiguous. This CDR3 has 16 amino acids. Trimming cost V 0 bases and J 0 bases, with 9 bases left between them. Per germline, CDR1 LGHNA and CDR2 YSLEER. This chain's CDR3 is CASSQDLDSSGNTIYF. Written as DNA, the CDR3 is TGCGCCAGCAGCCAAGATCTAGACTCCTCTGGAAACACCATATATTTT.

This clone was detected once. This chain uses TRBV7-8 with TRBJ2-5, with D tentatively TRBD2 (6 bases). Per germline, CDR1 SGHVS and CDR2 FQNEAQ. The CDR3 length is 15 residues. The V end lost 5 bases, the J end lost 5 bases, and 18 bases lay between the germline ends. CDR3 in amino acids: CASSKDPVEGETQYF. CDR3 in DNA: TGTGCCAGCAGCAAGGACCCTGTGGAGGGGGAGACCCAGTACTTC.

This CDR3 is CASSLRQSNYGYTF. The CDR3 DNA reads as TGTGCCAGCAGTTTAAGACAGTCGAACTATGGCTACACCTTC. The V and J genes are TRBV27 and TRBJ1-2; D might be TRBD1 (5 bases). From germline, CDR1 is MNHEY and CDR2 SMNVEV (reference sequence). The CDR3 has 14 amino acids. Trimming shortened V by 2 bases and J by 2 bases, and 9 bases separated the two germline ends.

The chain links TRBV28 to TRBJ2-1; D possibly matches TRBD1 or TRBD2 (6 bases each). The CDR3 is 16 residues long. V was shortened by 5 bases and J by 6 bases, with 20 bases between the two germline ends. In germline, CDR1 is MDHEN, CDR2 SYDVKM. The CDR3 nucleotides are TGTGCCAGCAGTCCCCGGGGGCAGCCCCAAGGCAATGAGCAGTTCTTC. Translated, it gives CASSPRGQPQGNEQFF.

This clone has more than one count but fewer than ten. The V gene is TRBV10-3, the J gene TRBJ1-2; D not certain. This CDR3 has 13 amino acids. The V and J ends lost 6 bases and 0 bases respectively, with 8 bases between them. Germline V gene sequence: CDR1 ENHRY, CDR2 SYGVKD. Here the CDR3 reads CAIRWEPNYGYTF. DNA for the CDR3: TGTGCCATCAGGTGGGAGCCTAACTATGGCTACACCTTC.

The chain joins TRBV28 to TRBJ2-1; D is perhaps TRBD2 (5 bases). Germline V gives CDR1 MDHEN, CDR2 SYDVKM. The CDR3 is 13 amino acids. The germline V and J ends were trimmed by 5 bases and 7 bases, with 12 bases remaining between them. CDR3 region: CASSLGLRNEQFF. As DNA, the CDR3 is TGTGCCAGCAGTCTAGGACTCCGGAATGAGCAGTTCTTC.

The rearrangement uses TRBV7-2 and TRBJ2-3; D perhaps matches TRBD1 (5 bases). CDR1 and CDR2 (germline): SGHTA, FQGNSA. Trimming shortened V by 5 bases and J by 0 bases, and 12 bases separated the two germline ends. The CDR3 consists of 15 residues. The CDR3 is CASSRTLSSTDTQYF. CDR3 nucleotides: TGTGCCAGCAGCCGGACACTTTCCAGCACAGATACGCAGTATTTT. Drawing the rest from reference TRBV7-2 and TRBJ2-3, the complete variable domain is GAGVSQSPSNKVTEKGKDVELRCDPISGHTALYWYRQSLGQGLEFLIYFQGNSAPDKSGLPSDRFSAERTGGSVSTLTIQRTQQEDSAVYLCASSRTLSSTDTQYFGPGTRLTVL.

This rearrangement joins TRBV28 to TRBJ1-2; D unresolved. From germline, CDR1 is MDHEN and CDR2 SYDVKM. The germline V and J ends were trimmed by 0 bases and 1 base, with 9 bases remaining between them. The CDR3 extends over 15 amino acids. CDR3 sequence reads: CASSLWGGDNYGYTF. CDR3 DNA sequence: TGTGCCAGCAGTTTATGGGGCGGGGATAACTATGGCTACACCTTC.

A single count supports this clone. J is TRBJ2-1 and V is TRBV2, with 12 bases identical to TRBD2. This CDR3 region has 17 residues. After removal of 7 bases from V and 4 bases from J, the junction contained 11 bases not matched to a gene. Germline loops: CDR1 SNHLY, CDR2 FYNNEI. This CDR3 is CASTRTSGIGVYNEQFF. Here the CDR3 DNA reads TGTGCCAGCACCCGGACTAGCGGGATAGGGGTGTACAATGAGCAGTTCTTC.

V gene TRBV19 combines with J gene TRBJ1-4; unclear D gene. This CDR3 has 14 residues. Trimming stripped 3 bases from V and 8 bases from J, with 13 bases between. Germline V gene data show CDR1 as LNHDA and CDR2 as SQIVND (reference sequence). CDR3 bases: TGTGCCAGTAGTATGAGTCAGGAAGTGGAAAAACTGTTTTTT. Its translation is CASSMSQEVEKLFF.

The rearrangement links TRBV7-6 to TRBJ2-3, with 10 bases matching TRBD2. V lost 4 bases and J lost 7; bases outside the gene matches: 11. The CDR3 sequence is 16 residues long. Germline CDR1 reads SGHVS; CDR2 reads FNYEAQ. The CDR3 sequence is CASSSGLAPPSNTQYF. CDR3 coding DNA: TGTGCCAGCAGCTCGGGACTAGCGCCCCCGAGTAATACGCAGTATTTT.

The V and J genes are TRBV2 and TRBJ1-6, with TRBD1 matching over 7 bases. The CDR3 is 16 amino acids. V was pared by 6 bases and J by 9 bases, with 14 bases of the junction left unmatched. The V gene's germline CDR1 is SNHLY and CDR2 FYNNEI. The CDR3 spells CASSVLRGGLSSPLHF. In DNA, the CDR3 is TGTGCCAGCAGCGTCCTGAGAGGGGGCTTGAGTTCACCCCTCCACTTT.

The rearrangement links TRBV12-2 to TRBJ2-5. TRBV12-2 is a pseudogene. The CDR3 is 16 amino acids. CDR3 protein: CASRLALGTTDRGQYF. As DNA, the CDR3 is TGTGCAAGTCGCTTAGCGCTGGGGACCACGGATCGGGGCCAGTACTTC.

The chain uses TRBV7-7 and TRBJ2-1; the D call may be TRBD1 or TRBD2 (6 bases each). Germline V gives CDR1 SSHAT, CDR2 FNYEAQ (reference sequence). Trimming cost V 0 bases and J 8 bases, with 8 bases left between them. The CDR3 extends over 13 amino acids. The CDR3 region is CASSLAGGDEQFF. CDR3 DNA sequence: TGTGCCAGCAGCTTAGCCGGGGGCGATGAGCAGTTCTTC.

This chain connects TRBV2 to TRBJ1-2; D gene ambiguous. Per germline, CDR1 SNHLY and CDR2 FYNNEI. Trimming removed 5 bases from V and 2 bases from J, with 9 bases in between. The CDR3 contains 13 residues. CDR3 nucleotides: TGTGCCAGCAGTTCCGGGGTCAACTATGGCTACACCTTC. Residues: CASSSGVNYGYTF. Based on the CDR3 plus reference TRBV2 and TRBJ1-2, the full variable domain is EPEVTQTPSHQVTQMGQEVILRCVPISNHLYFYWYRQILGQKVEFLVSFYNNEISEKSEIFDDQFSVERPDGSNFTLKIRSTKLEDSAMYFCASSSGVNYGYTFGSGTRLTVV.

A word on this clone: The sample contains more than one DNA sequence encoding this CDR3. V and J are TRBV27 and TRBJ1-3, with 7 bases that match TRBD1. V lost 6 bases, J lost 2 bases, and 4 bases stayed unmatched. Germline V gives CDR1 MNHEY, CDR2 SMNVEV (reference sequence). The CDR3 runs 14 residues. The CDR3 reads CASRLTGAGNTIYF. DNA of the CDR3: TGTGCCAGCAGACTTACAGGGGCTGGAAACACCATATATTTT.